The following is a TCR beta chain sequence with its context. The study ran its PCR with 60 Vbeta and 13 Jbeta primers. Assay used: immunoSEQ multiplex PCR; TCRdb lists only in-frame clones, some missing. The repertoire holds around 150,000 clones, about 78% seen once, with approximately 6.3% in the top ten. This record belongs to a study of cytomegalovirus exposure and HLA in healthy donors. V dropped 4 bases and J dropped 3; count of bases not matched to a gene: 4. Germline CDR1 and CDR2: SEHNR and FQNEAQ (reference sequence). The CDR3 is 15 amino acids. The TCR was taken from a middle-aged man in good health and CMV-seropositive. The source material was PBMCs. The chain combines TRBV7-9 with TRBJ2-5, with 11 bases that match TRBD2. CDR3 sequence reads: CASSWGTSGKETQYF. The CDR3 DNA follows: TGTGCCAGCAGCTGGGGGACTAGCGGAAAAGAGACCCAGTACTTC.